The present T cell receptor beta chain was sequenced within a study of blood T cell repertoires in COVID-19. Across the whole study: Acute and convalescent COVID-19 samples came from the United States, Italy and Spain.

Trimming shortened V by 4 bases and J by 5 bases, and 8 bases separated the two germline ends. The CDR3 length is 13 residues. Looked up from germline, CDR1 is LNHDA and CDR2 is SQIVND (reference sequence). Original analysis: The assay estimated nucleated cells by amplifying reference gene primers. TCRdb's table, derived via immunoSEQ multiplex PCR, lists solely in-frame clones and lacks some. That table gives V, J and clone size, and the DNA gave D and trimming. The data show around 130,000 clones, around 85% seen once. This TCR derives from a man aged 45-60 years with acute or convalescent COVID-19. This sequence joins TRBV19 and TRBJ1-4; D perhaps matches TRBD1 (5 bases). Sequenced sample: peripheral blood. The CDR3 is CASSTGANEKLFF. The DNA for the CDR3 is TGTGCCAGTAGTACTGGGGCCAATGAAAAACTGTTTTTT.